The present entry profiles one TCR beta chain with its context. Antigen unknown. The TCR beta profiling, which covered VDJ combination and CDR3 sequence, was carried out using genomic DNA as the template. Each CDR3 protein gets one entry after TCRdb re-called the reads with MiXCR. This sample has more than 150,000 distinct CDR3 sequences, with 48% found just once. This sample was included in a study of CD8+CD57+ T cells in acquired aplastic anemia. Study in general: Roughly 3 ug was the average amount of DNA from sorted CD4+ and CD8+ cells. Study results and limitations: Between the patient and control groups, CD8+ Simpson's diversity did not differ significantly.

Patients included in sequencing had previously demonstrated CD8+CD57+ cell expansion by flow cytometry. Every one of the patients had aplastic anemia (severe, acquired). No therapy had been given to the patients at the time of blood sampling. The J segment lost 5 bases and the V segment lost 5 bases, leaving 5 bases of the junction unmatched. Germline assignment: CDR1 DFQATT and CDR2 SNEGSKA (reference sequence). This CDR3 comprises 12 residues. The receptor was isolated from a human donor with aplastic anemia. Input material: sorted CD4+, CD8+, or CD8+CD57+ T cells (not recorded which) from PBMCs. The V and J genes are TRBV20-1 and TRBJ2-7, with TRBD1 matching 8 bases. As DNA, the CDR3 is TGCAGTGCTTGGACAGGGTGGCACGAGCAGTACTTC. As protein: CSAWTGWHEQYF.